The rows below give T cell receptor beta chains drawn from one sample of a study of blood T cells in healthy people across ages. One entry per CDR3 protein results from TCRdb running MiXCR on the 5' RACE reads. The sample lists about 810,000 distinct CDR3 sequences; around 36% were seen once. Sequenced material: blood. Receptors originate from a man aged 18 to 29 in good health. Both conserved end residues are part of each CDR3. Fields, in order: V gene, J gene, clone size, D gene, CDR3 protein, CDR3 DNA. The D gene is left open where the match is weak. Clone size is stated in some rows and not others, as once, few, many or a class when expanded.

v_gene: TRBV7-2; j_gene: TRBJ2-7; abundance: few; d_gene: .; CDR3aa: CASSSSGTPSSYEQYF; CDR3nt: TGTGCCAGCAGCTCGTCCGGGACCCCGAGCTCCTACGAGCAGTACTTC
v_gene: TRBV2; j_gene: TRBJ2-7; abundance: few; d_gene: TRBD1; CDR3aa: CASRNRGMYEQYF; CDR3nt: TGTGCCAGCAGGAACAGGGGGATGTACGAGCAGTACTTC
v_gene: TRBV12-3/TRBV12-4; j_gene: TRBJ1-5; abundance: few; d_gene: .; CDR3aa: CASSLVGRHQPQHF; CDR3nt: TGTGCCAGCAGTTTAGTTGGCAGACATCAGCCCCAGCATTTT
v_gene: TRBV3-1; j_gene: TRBJ1-1; abundance: .; d_gene: .; CDR3aa: CPGTRGANTEAFF; CDR3nt: TGTCCCGGGACAAGGGGTGCGAACACTGAAGCTTTCTTT
v_gene: TRBV5-1; j_gene: TRBJ1-2; abundance: .; d_gene: .; CDR3aa: CASSLLRGEDSYTF; CDR3nt: TGCGCCAGCAGCTTGCTTAGGGGAGAGGATAGCTACACCTTC
v_gene: TRBV5-1; j_gene: TRBJ1-1; abundance: .; d_gene: .; CDR3aa: CASSLKAGTREAFF; CDR3nt: TGCGCCAGCAGCTTAAAGGCAGGGACCCGTGAAGCTTTCTTT
v_gene: TRBV27; j_gene: TRBJ1-1; abundance: .; d_gene: .; CDR3aa: CASSLSRYTEAFF; CDR3nt: TGTGCCAGCAGTTTGTCGCGGTACACTGAAGCTTTCTTT
v_gene: TRBV2; j_gene: TRBJ2-2; abundance: .; d_gene: .; CDR3aa: CAGVGAGELFF; CDR3nt: TGTGCCGGGGTAGGGGCCGGGGAGCTGTTTTTT
v_gene: TRBV7-2; j_gene: TRBJ2-5; abundance: few; d_gene: .; CDR3aa: CASSPMGGEETQYF; CDR3nt: TGTGCCAGCAGCCCCATGGGGGGAGAAGAGACCCAGTACTTC
v_gene: TRBV7-3; j_gene: TRBJ2-2; abundance: once; d_gene: TRBD2; CDR3aa: CASSTTSGRLTGELFF; CDR3nt: TGTGCCAGCAGCACGACTAGCGGGCGACTCACCGGGGAGCTGTTTTTT
v_gene: TRBV9; j_gene: TRBJ2-1; abundance: many; d_gene: .; CDR3aa: CASSEGGNEQFF; CDR3nt: TGTGCCAGCAGCGAGGGGGGGAATGAGCAGTTCTTC
v_gene: TRBV10-3; j_gene: TRBJ2-2; abundance: .; d_gene: .; CDR3aa: CAISEVSNTGELFF; CDR3nt: TGTGCCATCAGTGAAGTGTCGAACACCGGGGAGCTGTTTTTT
v_gene: TRBV4-1; j_gene: TRBJ1-2; abundance: many; d_gene: TRBD1; CDR3aa: CASSQEVKGQGSNTF; CDR3nt: TGCGCCAGCAGCCAAGAGGTTAAAGGACAGGGATCCAACACCTTC